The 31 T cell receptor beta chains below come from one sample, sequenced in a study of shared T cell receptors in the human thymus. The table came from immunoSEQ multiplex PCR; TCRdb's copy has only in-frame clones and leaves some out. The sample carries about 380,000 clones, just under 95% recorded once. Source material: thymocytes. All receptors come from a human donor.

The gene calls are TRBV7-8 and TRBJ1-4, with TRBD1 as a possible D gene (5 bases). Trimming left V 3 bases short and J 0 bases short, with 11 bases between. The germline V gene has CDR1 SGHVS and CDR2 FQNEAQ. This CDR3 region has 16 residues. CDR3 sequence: CASSLIQGATNEKLFF. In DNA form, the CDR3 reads TGTGCCAGCAGCTTGATTCAGGGTGCAACTAATGAAAAACTGTTTTTT.

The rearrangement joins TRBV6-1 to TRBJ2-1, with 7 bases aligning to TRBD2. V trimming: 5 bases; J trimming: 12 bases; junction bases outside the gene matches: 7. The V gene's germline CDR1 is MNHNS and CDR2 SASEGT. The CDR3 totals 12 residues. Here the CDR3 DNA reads TGTGCCAGCAGTACCTCGGGGGGTGTGCAGTTCTTC. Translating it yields CASSTSGGVQFF.

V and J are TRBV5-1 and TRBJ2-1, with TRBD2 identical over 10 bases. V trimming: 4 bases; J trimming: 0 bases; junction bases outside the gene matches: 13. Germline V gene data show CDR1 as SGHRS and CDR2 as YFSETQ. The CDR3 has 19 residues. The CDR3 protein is CASSHPGLAGASSYNEQFF. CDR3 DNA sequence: TGCGCCAGCAGCCATCCCGGGCTAGCGGGAGCTAGCTCCTACAATGAGCAGTTCTTC.

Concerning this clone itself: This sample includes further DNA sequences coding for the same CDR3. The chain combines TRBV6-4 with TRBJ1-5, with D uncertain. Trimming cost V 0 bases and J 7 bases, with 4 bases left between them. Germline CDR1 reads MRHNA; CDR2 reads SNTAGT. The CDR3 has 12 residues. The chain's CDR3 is CASSDSEQPQHF. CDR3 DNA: TGTGCCAGCAGTGACTCGGAACAGCCCCAGCATTTT.

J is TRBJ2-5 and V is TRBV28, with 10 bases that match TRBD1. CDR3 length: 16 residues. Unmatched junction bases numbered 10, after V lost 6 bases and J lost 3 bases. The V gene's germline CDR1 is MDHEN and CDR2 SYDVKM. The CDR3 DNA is TGTGCCAGCAGCCAAGACAGGGGGCGCGTAAAAGAGACCCAGTACTTC. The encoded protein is CASSQDRGRVKETQYF.

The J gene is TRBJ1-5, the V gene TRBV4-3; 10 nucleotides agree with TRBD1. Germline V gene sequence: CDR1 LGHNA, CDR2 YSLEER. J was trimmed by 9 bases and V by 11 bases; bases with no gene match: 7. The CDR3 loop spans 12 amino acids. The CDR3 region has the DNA TGCGCCCAGGGACAGGGGTTAGGGCCCCAGCATTTT. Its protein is CAQGQGLGPQHF.

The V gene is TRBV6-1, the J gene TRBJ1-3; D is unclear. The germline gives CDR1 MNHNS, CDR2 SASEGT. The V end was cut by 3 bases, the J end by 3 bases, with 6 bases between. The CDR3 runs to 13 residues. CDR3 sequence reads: CASSEDGGNTIYF. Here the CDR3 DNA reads TGTGCCAGCAGTGAGGACGGTGGAAACACCATATATTTT.

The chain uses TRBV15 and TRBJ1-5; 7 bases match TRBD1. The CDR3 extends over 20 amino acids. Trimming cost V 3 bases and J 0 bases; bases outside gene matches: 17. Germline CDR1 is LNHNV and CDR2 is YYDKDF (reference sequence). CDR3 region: CATSRGRVRTGTFSNQPQHF. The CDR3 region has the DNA TGTGCCACCAGCAGGGGTCGAGTCAGGACAGGCACTTTTAGCAATCAGCCCCAGCATTTT. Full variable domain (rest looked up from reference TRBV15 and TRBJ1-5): DAMVIQNPRYQVTQFGKPVTLSCSQTLNHNVMYWYQQKSSQAPKLLFHYYDKDFNNEADTPDNFQSRRPNTSFCFLDIRSPGLGDTAMYLCATSRGRVRTGTFSNQPQHFGDGTRLSIL.

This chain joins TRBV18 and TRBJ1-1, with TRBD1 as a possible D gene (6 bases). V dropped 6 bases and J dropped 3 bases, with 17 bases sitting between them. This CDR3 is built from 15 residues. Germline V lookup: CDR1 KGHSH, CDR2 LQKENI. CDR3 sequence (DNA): TGTGCCAGCTCTCACAGGGCCTCCTCGTACACTGAAGCTTTCTTT. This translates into CASSHRASSYTEAFF.

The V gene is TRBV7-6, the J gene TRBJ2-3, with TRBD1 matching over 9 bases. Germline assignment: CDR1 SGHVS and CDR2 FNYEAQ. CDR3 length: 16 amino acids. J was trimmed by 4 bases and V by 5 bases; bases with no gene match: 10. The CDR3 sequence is CASSPLDRGSADTQYF. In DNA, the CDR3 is TGTGCCAGCAGCCCCCTGGACAGGGGTAGTGCAGATACGCAGTATTTT.

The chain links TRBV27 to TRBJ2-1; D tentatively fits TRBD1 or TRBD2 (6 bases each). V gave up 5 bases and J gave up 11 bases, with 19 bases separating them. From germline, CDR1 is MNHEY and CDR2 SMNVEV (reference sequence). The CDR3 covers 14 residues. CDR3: CASSPSDSAGKQFF. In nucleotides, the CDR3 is TGTGCCAGCAGTCCATCGGACAGTGCGGGGAAGCAGTTCTTC.

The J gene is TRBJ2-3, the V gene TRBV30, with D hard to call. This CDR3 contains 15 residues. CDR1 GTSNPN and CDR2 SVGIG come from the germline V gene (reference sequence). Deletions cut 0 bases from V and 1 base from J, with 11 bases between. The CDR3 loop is CAWSVGRSRTDTQYF. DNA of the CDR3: TGTGCCTGGAGTGTAGGGCGGAGCCGCACAGATACGCAGTATTTT.

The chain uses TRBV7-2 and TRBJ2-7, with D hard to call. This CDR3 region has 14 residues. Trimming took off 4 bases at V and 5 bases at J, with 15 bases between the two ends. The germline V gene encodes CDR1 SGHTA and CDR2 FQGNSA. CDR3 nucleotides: TGTGCCAGCAGCTCATCCTGGAACGAGGACGAGCAGTACTTC. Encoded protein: CASSSSWNEDEQYF.

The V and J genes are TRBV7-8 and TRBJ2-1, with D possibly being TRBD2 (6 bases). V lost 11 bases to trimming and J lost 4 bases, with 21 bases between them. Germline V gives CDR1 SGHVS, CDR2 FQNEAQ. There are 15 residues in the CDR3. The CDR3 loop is CAVRGLYPGYNEQFF. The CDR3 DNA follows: TGTGCCGTGAGGGGACTCTACCCGGGGTACAATGAGCAGTTCTTC.

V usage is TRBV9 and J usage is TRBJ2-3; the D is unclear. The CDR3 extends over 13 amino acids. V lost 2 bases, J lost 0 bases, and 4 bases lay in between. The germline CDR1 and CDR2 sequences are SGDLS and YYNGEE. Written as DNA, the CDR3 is TGTGCCAGCAGCGTCTTTAGCACAGATACGCAGTATTTT. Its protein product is CASSVFSTDTQYF.

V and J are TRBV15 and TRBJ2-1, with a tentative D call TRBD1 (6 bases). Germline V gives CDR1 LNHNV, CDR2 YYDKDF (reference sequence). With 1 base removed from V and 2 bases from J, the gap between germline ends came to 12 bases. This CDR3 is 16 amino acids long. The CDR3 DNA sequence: TGTGCCACCAGCAGAGGTTCCTCAGGGGCCTACAATGAGCAGTTCTTC. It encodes CATSRGSSGAYNEQFF.

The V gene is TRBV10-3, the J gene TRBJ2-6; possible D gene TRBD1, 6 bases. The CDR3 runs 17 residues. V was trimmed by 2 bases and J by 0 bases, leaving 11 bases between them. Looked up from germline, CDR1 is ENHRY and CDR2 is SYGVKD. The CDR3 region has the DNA TGTGCCATCAGTGAGAACAGGGCGGGCTCTGGGGCCAACGTCCTGACTTTC. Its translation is CAISENRAGSGANVLTF.

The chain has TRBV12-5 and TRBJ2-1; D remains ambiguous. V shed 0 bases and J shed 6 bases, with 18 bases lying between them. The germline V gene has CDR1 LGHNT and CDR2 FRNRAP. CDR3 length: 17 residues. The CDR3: CASGLVHQDGSSNEQFF. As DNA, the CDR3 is TGTGCTAGTGGTTTGGTACATCAGGACGGGTCGAGCAATGAGCAGTTCTTC.

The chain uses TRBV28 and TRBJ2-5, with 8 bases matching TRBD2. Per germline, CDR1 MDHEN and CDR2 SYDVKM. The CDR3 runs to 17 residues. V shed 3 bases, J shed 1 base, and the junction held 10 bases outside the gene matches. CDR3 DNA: TGTGCCAGCAGTTTGGGCCTTCGGCGGGAGGTCCAAGAGACCCAGTACTTC. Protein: CASSLGLRREVQETQYF.

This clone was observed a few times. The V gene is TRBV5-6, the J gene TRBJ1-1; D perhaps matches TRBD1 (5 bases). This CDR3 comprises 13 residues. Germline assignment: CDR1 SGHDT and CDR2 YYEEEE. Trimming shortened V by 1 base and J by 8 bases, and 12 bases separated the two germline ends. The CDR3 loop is CASSLPGTKEAFF. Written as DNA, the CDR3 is TGTGCCAGCAGCTTGCCAGGGACTAAAGAAGCTTTCTTT.

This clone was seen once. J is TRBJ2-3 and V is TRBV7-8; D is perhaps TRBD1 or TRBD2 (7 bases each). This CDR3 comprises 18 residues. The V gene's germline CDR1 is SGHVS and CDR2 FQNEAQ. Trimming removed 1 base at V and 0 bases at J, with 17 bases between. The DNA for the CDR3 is TGTGCCAGCAGCTTAGTGCAGGGGGGGCCTGTTAGCACAGATACGCAGTATTTT. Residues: CASSLVQGGPVSTDTQYF.

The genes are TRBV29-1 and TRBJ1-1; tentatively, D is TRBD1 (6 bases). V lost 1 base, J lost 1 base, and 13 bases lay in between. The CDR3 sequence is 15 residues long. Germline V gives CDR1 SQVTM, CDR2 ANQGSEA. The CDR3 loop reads CSVEARGGKNTEAFF. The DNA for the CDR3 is TGCAGCGTTGAAGCCAGGGGAGGGAAGAACACTGAAGCTTTCTTT.

The CDR3 DNA sequence: TGTGCCACCAGCAGAGATTACTTAGAGGACACCGGGGAGCTGTTTTTT. Its protein is CATSRDYLEDTGELFF. J is TRBJ2-2 and V is TRBV15, with no clear D. The CDR3 is 16 amino acids. Germline V CDR1 and CDR2: LNHNV, YYDKDF (reference sequence). Trimming took 0 bases from V and 3 from J, leaving 11 bases between them. Using reference TRBV15 and TRBJ2-2 for the parts outside the CDR3, the full variable domain is DAMVIQNPRYQVTQFGKPVTLSCSQTLNHNVMYWYQQKSSQAPKLLFHYYDKDFNNEADTPDNFQSRRPNTSFCFLDIRSPGLGDTAMYLCATSRDYLEDTGELFFGEGSRLTVL.

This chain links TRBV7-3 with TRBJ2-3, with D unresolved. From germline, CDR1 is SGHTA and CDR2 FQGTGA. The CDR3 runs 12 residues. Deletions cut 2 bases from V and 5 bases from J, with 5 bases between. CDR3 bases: TGTGCCAGCAGCTTAGTGGGAGATACGCAGTATTTT. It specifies CASSLVGDTQYF.

This CDR3 is CASSACRGGEQYF. CDR3 DNA: TGTGCCAGCAGCGCTTGCAGGGGAGGTGAGCAGTACTTC. The chain is built from TRBV9 and TRBJ2-7; D may be TRBD1 or TRBD2 (6 bases each). Germline CDR1 reads SGDLS; CDR2 reads YYNGEE. Trimming took 3 bases from V and 7 from J, leaving 14 bases between them. The CDR3 is made up of 13 amino acids.

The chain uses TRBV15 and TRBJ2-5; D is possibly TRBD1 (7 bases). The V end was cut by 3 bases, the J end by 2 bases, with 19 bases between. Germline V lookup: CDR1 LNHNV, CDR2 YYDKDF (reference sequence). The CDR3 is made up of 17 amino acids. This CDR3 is CATSSLRGDSTQETQYF. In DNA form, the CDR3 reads TGTGCCACCAGCAGTCTCAGGGGGGACTCAACACAAGAGACCCAGTACTTC.

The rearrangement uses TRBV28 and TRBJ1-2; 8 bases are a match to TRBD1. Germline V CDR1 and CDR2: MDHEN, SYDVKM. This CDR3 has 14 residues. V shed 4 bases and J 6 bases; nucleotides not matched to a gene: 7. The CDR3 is CASSSNRGMHGYTF. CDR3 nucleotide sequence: TGTGCCAGCAGTTCCAACAGGGGGATGCATGGCTACACCTTC.

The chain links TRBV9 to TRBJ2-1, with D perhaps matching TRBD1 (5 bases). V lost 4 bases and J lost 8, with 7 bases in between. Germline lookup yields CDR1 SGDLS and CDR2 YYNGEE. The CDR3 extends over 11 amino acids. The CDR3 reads CASSRGYEQFF. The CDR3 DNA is TGTGCCAGCAGCAGGGGCTATGAGCAGTTCTTC. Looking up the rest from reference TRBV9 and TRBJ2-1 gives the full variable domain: DSGVTQTPKHLITATGQRVTLRCSPRSGDLSVYWYQQSLDQGLQFLIQYYNGEERAKGNILERFSAQQFPDLHSELNLSSLELGDSALYFCASSRGYEQFFGPGTRLTVL.

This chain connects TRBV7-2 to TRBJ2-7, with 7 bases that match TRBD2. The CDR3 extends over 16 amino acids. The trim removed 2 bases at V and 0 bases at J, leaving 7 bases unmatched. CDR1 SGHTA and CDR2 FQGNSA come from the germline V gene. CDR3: CASSLQGLAASYEQYF. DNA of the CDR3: TGTGCCAGCAGCTTACAAGGTCTAGCGGCCTCCTACGAGCAGTACTTC.

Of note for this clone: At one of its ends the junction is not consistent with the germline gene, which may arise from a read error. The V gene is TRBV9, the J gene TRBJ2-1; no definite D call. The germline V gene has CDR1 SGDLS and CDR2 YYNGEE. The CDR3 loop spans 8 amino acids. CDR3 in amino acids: CASSPGLF. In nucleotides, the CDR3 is TGTGCCAGCAGCCCCGGCCTCTTC. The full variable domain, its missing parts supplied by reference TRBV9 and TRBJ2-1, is DSGVTQTPKHLITATGQRVTLRCSPRSGDLSVYWYQQSLDQGLQFLIQYYNGEERAKGNILERFSAQQFPDLHSELNLSSLELGDSALYFCASSPGLFGPGTRLTVL.

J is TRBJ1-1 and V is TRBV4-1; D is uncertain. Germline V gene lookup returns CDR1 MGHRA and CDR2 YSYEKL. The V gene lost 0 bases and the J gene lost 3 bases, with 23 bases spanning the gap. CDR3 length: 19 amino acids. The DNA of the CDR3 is TGCGCCAGCAGCCAAGATAAGGAGGGAATAACCCGCCATGACACTGAAGCTTTCTTT. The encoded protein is CASSQDKEGITRHDTEAFF.